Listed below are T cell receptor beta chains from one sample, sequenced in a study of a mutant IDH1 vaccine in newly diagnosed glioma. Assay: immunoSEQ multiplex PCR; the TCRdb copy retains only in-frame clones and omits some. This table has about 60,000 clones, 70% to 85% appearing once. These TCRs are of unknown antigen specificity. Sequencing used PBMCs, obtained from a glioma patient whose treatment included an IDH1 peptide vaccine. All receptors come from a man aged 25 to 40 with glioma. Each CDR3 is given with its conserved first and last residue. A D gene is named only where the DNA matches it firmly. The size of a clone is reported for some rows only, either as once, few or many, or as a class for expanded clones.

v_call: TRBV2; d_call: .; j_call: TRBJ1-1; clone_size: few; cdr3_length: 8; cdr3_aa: CASNLAFF; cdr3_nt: TGTGCCAGCAATCTGGCTTTCTTT
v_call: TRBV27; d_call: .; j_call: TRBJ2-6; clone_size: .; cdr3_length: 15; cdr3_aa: CASSLKYGGANVLTF; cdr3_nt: TGTGCCAGCAGTCTCAAATATGGCGGGGCCAACGTCCTGACTTTC
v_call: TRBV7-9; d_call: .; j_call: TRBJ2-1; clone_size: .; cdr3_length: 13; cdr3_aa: CASSSSRDGEQFF; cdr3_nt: TGTGCCAGCAGCTCCAGCAGGGATGGTGAGCAGTTCTTC
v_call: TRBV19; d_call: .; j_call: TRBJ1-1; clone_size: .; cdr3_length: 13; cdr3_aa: CASMSLGDTEAFF; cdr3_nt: TGTGCCAGTATGTCGTTGGGGGACACTGAAGCTTTCTTT
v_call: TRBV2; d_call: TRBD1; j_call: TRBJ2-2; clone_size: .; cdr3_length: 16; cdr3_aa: CASKGPGQLYTGELFF; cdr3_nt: TGTGCCAGCAAAGGTCCGGGACAGCTCTACACCGGGGAGCTGTTTTTT
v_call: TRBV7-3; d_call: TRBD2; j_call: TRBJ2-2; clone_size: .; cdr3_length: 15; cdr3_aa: CASSWTSGITGELFF; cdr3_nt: TGTGCCAGCAGCTGGACTAGCGGGATCACCGGGGAGCTGTTTTTT
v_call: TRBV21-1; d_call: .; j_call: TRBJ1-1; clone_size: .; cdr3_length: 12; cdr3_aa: CASSLLGREAFF; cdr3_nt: TGTGCCAGCAGTCTCCTCGGACGCGAAGCTTTCTTT
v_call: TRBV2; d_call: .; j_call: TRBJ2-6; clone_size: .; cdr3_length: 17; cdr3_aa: CATRRGGLSSGANVLTF; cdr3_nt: TGTGCCACCCGCAGGGGGGGACTGAGCTCTGGGGCCAACGTCCTGACTTTC
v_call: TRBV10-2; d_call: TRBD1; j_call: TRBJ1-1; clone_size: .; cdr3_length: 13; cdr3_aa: CASRAQGWTEAFF; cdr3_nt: TGCGCCAGCAGAGCACAGGGGTGGACTGAAGCTTTCTTT
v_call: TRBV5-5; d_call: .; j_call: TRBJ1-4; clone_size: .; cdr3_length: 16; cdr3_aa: CASSPGPLIPGEKLFF; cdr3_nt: TGTGCCAGCAGTCCTGGACCGTTGATTCCAGGGGAAAAACTGTTTTTT
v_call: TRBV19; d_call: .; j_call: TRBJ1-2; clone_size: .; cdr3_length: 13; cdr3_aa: CASSIRGDYGYTF; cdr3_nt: TGTGCCAGTAGTATAAGAGGGGACTATGGCTACACCTTC
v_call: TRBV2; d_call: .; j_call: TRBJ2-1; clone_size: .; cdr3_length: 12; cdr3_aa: CASRRGGNEQFF; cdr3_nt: TGTGCCAGCAGAAGGGGGGGCAATGAGCAGTTCTTC
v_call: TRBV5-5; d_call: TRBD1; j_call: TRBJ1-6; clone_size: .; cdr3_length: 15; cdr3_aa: CASSLDRQGFSPLHF; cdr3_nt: TGTGCCAGCAGCTTGGACCGACAGGGCTTTTCACCCCTCCACTTT
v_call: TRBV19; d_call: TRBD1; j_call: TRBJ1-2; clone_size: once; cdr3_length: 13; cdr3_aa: CASSPGQGYGYTF; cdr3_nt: TGTGCCAGTAGTCCTGGACAGGGCTATGGCTACACCTTC
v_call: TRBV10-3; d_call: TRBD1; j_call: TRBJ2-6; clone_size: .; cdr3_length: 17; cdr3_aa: CAAGTGTAYSGANVLTF; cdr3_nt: TGTGCTGCCGGGACAGGGACCGCCTACTCTGGGGCCAACGTCCTGACTTTC
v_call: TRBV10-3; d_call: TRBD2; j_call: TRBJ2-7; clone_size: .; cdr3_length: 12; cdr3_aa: CAISGRASEQYF; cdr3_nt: TGTGCCATCAGCGGGAGGGCCTCCGAGCAGTACTTC
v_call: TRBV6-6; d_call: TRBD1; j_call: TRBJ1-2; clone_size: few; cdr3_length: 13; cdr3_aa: CASRPGQDYGYTF; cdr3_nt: TGTGCCAGCAGGCCGGGACAGGACTATGGCTACACCTTC
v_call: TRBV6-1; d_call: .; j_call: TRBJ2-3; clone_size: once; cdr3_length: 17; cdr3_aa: CASSELGGIPGVNTQYF; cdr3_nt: TGTGCCAGCAGTGAACTGGGGGGAATTCCGGGGGTGAATACGCAGTATTTT
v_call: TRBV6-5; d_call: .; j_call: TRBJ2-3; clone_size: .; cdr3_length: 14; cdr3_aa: CASSSGAGPDTQYF; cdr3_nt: TGTGCCAGCAGTTCCGGTGCAGGGCCAGATACGCAGTATTTT
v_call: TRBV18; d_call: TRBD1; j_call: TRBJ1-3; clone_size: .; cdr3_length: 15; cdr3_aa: CASTDRGVSGNTIYF; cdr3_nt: TGTGCCAGCACAGACAGGGGCGTCTCTGGAAACACCATATATTTT
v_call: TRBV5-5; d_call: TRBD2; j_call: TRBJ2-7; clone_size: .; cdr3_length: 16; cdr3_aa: CASSIFSGRGTYEQYF; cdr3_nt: TGTGCCAGCAGCATCTTCTCCGGGAGGGGCACCTACGAGCAGTACTTC
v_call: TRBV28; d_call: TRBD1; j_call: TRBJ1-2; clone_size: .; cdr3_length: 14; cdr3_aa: CASSFQGAVYGYTF; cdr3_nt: TGTGCCAGCAGTTTCCAGGGGGCTGTCTATGGCTACACCTTC
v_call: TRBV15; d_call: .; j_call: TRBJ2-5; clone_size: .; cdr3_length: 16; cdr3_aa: CATSRNLPPAVETQYF; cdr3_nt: TGTGCCACCAGCAGAAACCTGCCACCGGCGGTGGAGACCCAGTACTTC
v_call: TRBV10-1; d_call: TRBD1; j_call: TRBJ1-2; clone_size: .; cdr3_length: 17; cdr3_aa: CASSVFTVAGGAFGYTF; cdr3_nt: TGCGCCAGCAGTGTCTTCACGGTGGCAGGGGGCGCTTTTGGCTACACCTTC
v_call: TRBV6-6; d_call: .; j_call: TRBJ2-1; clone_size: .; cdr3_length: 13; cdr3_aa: CASSYSVLHEQFF; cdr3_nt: TGTGCCAGCAGTTACTCGGTGCTTCATGAGCAGTTCTTC
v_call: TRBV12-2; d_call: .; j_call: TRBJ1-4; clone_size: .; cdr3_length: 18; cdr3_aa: CASRSHEGARATNEKLFF; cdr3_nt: TGTGCAAGTCGCTCTCACGAGGGGGCGAGGGCAACTAATGAAAAACTGTTTTTT
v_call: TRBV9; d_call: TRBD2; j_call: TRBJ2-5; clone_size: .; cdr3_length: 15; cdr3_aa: CASSGAGTSGETQYF; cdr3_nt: TGTGCCAGCAGCGGCGCGGGGACTAGCGGGGAGACCCAGTACTTC
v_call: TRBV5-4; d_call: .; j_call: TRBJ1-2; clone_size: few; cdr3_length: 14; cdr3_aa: CASSVTGRDYGYTF; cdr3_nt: TGTGCCAGCAGCGTGACCGGACGGGACTATGGCTACACCTTC
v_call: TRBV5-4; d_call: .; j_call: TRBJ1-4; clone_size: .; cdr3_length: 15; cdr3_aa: CASSYGGATNEKLFF; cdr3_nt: TGTGCCAGCAGCTATGGTGGGGCAACTAATGAAAAACTGTTTTTT
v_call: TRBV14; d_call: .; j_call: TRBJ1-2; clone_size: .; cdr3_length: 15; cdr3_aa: CASSQVTGDMGGYTF; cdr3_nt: TGTGCCAGCAGCCAAGTAACGGGGGATATGGGTGGCTACACCTTC
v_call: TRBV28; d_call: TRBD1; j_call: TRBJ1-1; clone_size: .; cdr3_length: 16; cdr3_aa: CASSLTPGQVNTEAFF; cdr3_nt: TGTGCCAGCAGTCTGACGCCGGGACAGGTCAACACTGAAGCTTTCTTT
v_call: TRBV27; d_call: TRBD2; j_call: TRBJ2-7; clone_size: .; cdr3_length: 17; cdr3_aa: CASSFVATSGSLYEQYF; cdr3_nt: TGTGCCAGCAGTTTTGTGGCCACTAGCGGGAGTTTATACGAGCAGTACTTC
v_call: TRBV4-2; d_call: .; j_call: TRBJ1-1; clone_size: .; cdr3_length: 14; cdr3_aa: CASSRGYGNTEAFF; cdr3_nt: TGTGCCAGCAGCCGCGGGTATGGGAACACTGAAGCTTTCTTT
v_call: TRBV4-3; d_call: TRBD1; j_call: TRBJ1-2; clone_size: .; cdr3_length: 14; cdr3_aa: CASSQPGQDYGYTF; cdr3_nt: TGCGCCAGCAGCCAGCCGGGACAGGACTATGGCTACACCTTC
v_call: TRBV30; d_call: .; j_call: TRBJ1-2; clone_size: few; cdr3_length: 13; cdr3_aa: CAWSRDRPYGYTF; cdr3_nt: TGTGCCTGGAGCCGAGACAGGCCCTATGGCTACACCTTC
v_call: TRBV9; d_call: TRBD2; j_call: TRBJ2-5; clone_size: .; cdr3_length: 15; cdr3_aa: CASSVLAGGGETQYF; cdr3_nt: TGTGCCAGCAGCGTGTTAGCGGGGGGCGGTGAGACCCAGTACTTC
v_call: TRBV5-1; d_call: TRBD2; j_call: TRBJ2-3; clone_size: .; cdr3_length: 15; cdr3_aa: CASSRTSSSTDTQYF; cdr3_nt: TGCGCCAGCAGCCGGACTAGCTCAAGCACAGATACGCAGTATTTT
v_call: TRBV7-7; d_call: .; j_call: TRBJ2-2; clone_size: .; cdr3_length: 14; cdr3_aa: CASSLGGSSGELFF; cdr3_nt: TGTGCCAGCAGCTTAGGCGGGTCTTCAGGGGAGCTGTTTTTT
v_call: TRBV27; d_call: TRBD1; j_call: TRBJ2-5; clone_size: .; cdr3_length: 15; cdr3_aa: CASSLRDRTGETQYF; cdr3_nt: TGTGCCAGCAGTCTGCGGGACAGGACGGGAGAGACCCAGTACTTC
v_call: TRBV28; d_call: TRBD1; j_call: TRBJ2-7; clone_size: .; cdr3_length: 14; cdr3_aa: CASRSNRGYYEQYF; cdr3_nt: TGTGCCAGCAGGTCCAACAGGGGATACTACGAGCAGTACTTC
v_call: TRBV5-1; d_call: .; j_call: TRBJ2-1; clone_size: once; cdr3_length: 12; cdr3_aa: CASSFPNHLQFF; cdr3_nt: TGCGCCAGCAGCTTTCCGAACCATCTGCAGTTCTTC
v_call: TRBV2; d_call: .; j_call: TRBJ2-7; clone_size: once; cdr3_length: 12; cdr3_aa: CASRDGPYEQYF; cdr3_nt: TGTGCCAGCAGGGACGGACCCTACGAGCAGTACTTC
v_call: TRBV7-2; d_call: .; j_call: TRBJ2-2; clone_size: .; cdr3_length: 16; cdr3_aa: CASSQSGLTYTGELFF; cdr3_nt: TGTGCCAGCAGCCAGTCGGGACTGACTTACACCGGGGAGCTGTTTTTT
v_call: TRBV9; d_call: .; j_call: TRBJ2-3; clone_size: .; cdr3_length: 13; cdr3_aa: CASSPLTQSTQYF; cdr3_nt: TGTGCCAGCAGCCCCCTGACGCAGAGCACGCAGTATTTT
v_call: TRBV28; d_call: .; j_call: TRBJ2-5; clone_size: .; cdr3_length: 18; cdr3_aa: CASSFGLYGQGNGETQYF; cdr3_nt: TGTGCCAGCAGTTTTGGGTTATATGGGCAGGGAAATGGAGAGACCCAGTACTTC
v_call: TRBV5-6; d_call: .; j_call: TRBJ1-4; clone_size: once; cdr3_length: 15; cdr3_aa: CASSLAGQPNEKLFF; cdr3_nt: TGTGCCAGCAGCTTGGCCGGCCAACCTAATGAAAAACTGTTTTTT